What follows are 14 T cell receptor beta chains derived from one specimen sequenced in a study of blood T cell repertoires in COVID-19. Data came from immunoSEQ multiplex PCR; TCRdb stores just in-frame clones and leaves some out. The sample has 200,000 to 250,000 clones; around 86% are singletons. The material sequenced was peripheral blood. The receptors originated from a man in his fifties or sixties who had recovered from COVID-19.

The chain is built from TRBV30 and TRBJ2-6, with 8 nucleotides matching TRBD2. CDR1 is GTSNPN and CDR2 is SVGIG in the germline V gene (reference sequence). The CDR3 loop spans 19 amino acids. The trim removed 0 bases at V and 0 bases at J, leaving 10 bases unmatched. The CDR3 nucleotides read TGTGCCTGGAGTGTACCTAGTCGGGGGGGGGCCTCTGGGGCCAACGTCCTGACTTTC. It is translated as CAWSVPSRGGASGANVLTF.

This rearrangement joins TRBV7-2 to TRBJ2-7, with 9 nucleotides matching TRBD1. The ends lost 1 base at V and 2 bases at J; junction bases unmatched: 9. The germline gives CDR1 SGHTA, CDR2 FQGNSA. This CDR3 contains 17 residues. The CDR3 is CASSLDPGTGWAYEQYF. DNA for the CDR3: TGTGCCAGCAGCTTAGATCCCGGGACAGGGTGGGCCTACGAGCAGTACTTC.

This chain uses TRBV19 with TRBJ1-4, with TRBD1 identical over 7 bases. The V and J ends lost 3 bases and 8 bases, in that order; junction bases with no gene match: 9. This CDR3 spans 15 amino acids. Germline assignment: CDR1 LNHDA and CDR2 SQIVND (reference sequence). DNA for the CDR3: TGTGCCAGTAGTATTCCGACAGGGATTCGAGAAAAACTGTTTTTT. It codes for CASSIPTGIREKLFF.

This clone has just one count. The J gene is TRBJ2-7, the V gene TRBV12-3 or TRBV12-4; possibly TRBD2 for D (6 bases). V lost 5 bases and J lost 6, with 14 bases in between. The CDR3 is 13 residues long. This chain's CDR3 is CASSPGLWGEQYF. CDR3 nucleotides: TGTGCCAGCAGTCCGGGACTCTGGGGCGAGCAGTACTTC.

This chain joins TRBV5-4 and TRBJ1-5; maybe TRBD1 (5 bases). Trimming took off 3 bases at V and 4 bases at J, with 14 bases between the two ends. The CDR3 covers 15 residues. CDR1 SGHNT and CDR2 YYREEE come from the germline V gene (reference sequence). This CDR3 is CASSWGTGENQPQHF. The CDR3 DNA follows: TGTGCCAGCAGCTGGGGCACAGGAGAGAATCAGCCCCAGCATTTT. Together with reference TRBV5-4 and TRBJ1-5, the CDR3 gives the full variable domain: ETGVTQSPTHLIKTRGQQVTLRCSSQSGHNTVSWYQQALGQGPQFIFQYYREEENGRGNFPPRFSGLQFPNYSSELNVNALELDDSALYLCASSWGTGENQPQHFGDGTRLSIL.

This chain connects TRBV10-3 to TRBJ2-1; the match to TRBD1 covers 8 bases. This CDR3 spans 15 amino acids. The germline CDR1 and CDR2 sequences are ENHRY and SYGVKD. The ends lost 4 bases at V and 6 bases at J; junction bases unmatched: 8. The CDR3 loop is CAISGTGSNFNEQFF. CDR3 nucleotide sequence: TGTGCCATCAGTGGGACAGGGTCCAATTTCAATGAGCAGTTCTTC.

This chain's CDR3 is CAWSTGGDTIYF. For the CDR3, the DNA is TGTGCCTGGTCGACAGGGGGCGACACCATATATTTT. V usage is TRBV30 and J usage is TRBJ1-3; 10 bases are shared with TRBD1. From germline, CDR1 is GTSNPN and CDR2 SVGIG (reference sequence). The V gene end was trimmed by 5 bases and the J gene end by 8 bases; junction bases not matched to a gene: 3. The CDR3 extends over 12 amino acids.

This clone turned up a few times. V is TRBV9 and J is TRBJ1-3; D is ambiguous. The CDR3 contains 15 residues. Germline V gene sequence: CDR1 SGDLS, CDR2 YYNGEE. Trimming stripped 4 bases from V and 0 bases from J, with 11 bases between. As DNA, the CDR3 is TGTGCCAGCAGCACCCTAGGAGACTCTGGAAACACCATATATTTT. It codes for CASSTLGDSGNTIYF.

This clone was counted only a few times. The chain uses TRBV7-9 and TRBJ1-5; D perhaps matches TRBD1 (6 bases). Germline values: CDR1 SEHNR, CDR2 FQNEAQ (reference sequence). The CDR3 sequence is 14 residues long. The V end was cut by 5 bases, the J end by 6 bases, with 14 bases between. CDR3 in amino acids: CASSLSGGTQPQHF. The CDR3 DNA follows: TGTGCCAGCAGCCTTTCTGGGGGCACTCAGCCCCAGCATTTT.

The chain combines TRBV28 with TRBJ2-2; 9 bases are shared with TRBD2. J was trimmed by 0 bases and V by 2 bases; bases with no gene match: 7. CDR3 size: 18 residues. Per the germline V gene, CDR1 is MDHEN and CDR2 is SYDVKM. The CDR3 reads CASSLKRLAGPNTGELFF. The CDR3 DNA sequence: TGTGCCAGCAGTTTAAAAAGGCTAGCGGGACCGAACACCGGGGAGCTGTTTTTT.

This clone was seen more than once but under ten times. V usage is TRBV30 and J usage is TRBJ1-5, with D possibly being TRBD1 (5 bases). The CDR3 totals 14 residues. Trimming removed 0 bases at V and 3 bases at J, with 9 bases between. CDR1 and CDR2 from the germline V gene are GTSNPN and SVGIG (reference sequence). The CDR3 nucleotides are TGTGCCTGGAGTGTGCAGGGCTTCAATCAGCCCCAGCATTTT. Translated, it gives CAWSVQGFNQPQHF. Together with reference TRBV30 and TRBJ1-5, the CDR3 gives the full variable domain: SQTIHQWPATLVQPVGSPLSLECTVEGTSNPNLYWYRQAAGRGLQLLFYSVGIGQISSEVPQNLSASRPQDRQFILSSKKLLLSDSGFYLCAWSVQGFNQPQHFGDGTRLSIL.

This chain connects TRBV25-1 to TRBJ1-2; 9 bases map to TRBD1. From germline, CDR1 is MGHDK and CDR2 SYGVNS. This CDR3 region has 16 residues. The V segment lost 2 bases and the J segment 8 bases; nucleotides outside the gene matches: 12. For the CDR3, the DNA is TGTGCCAGCAGTGAACATACCATAGGACAGGGGTCCGGCTACACCTTC. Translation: CASSEHTIGQGSGYTF.

The CDR3 sequence: CASSRQGGVGQPQHF. As DNA, the CDR3 is TGTGCCAGCAGCCGGCAGGGGGGCGTGGGTCAGCCCCAGCATTTT. This chain links TRBV4-2 with TRBJ1-5; 7 bases match TRBD1. CDR1 and CDR2 (germline): LGHNA, YNFKEQ. V lost 4 bases to trimming and J lost 6 bases; unmatched junction nucleotides: 9. The CDR3 covers 15 residues.

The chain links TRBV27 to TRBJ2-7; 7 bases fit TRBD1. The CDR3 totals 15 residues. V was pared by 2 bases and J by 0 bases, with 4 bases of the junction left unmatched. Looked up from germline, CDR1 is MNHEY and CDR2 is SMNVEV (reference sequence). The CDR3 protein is CASSLIQGSSYEQYF. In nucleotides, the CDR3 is TGTGCCAGCAGTTTAATACAGGGGTCCTCCTACGAGCAGTACTTC.